This T cell receptor (beta chain) emerged from a study of cytomegalovirus exposure and HLA in healthy donors. Across the whole study: The Caucasian-associated ancestry cluster held over 80% of 300 to 500 genotyped donors.

It was with 60 Vbeta and 13 Jbeta primers that the PCR ran. Some clones are missing from TCRdb's copy, which holds only in-frame ones; the method was immunoSEQ multiplex PCR. The data contain about 120,000 clones, less than 85% of them seen just once; the ten biggest clones take up 1.2%. With 4 bases removed from V and 6 bases from J, the gap between germline ends came to 10 bases. The CDR3 totals 12 residues. Germline V lookup: CDR1 SGHRS, CDR2 YFSETQ. Sequencing was carried out using PBMCs. V and J are TRBV5-1 and TRBJ1-2; TRBD1 might be the D (6 bases). The TCR sequence derives from a female donor in good health and CMV-seronegative. This chain's CDR3 is CASSATGHGYTF. CDR3 in DNA: TGCGCCAGCAGCGCCACAGGGCATGGCTACACCTTC.